This T cell receptor beta chain was documented in a study of cytomegalovirus exposure and HLA in healthy donors. Study-wide context: Later, an analysis reported that the roughly 120 validation repertoires had used the same platform as the roughly 720 first-cohort repertoires.

The study's findings and limits: A classifier reportedly called cytomegalovirus status with high sensitivity and specificity.

About this clone: Its specificity is not known.

Germline values: CDR1 MGHRA, CDR2 YSYEKL. V shed 2 bases and J 1 base; nucleotides not matched to a gene: 2. The CDR3 runs 15 residues. The protocol was immunoSEQ multiplex PCR, while the TCRdb copy is restricted to in-frame clones and leaves out a portion. The table has tens of thousands of clones, 84% seen once. Input material: PBMCs. This TCR was sampled from a woman between 18 and 29 years old in good health and CMV-seropositive. The rearrangement uses TRBV4-1 and TRBJ2-3, with 8 bases identical to TRBD2. For the CDR3, the DNA is TGCGCCAGCAGCCAAAAAGCGGGGGGCACAGATACGCAGTATTTT. It yields the protein CASSQKAGGTDTQYF.